Presented here are 20 T cell receptor beta chains from one specimen sequenced in a study of T cell changes during pregnancy in multiple sclerosis. Libraries were prepared by immunoSEQ multiplex PCR; TCRdb keeps only in-frame clonotypes and omits some of them. The data hold around 52,000 clones, with about nine tenths observed a single time. Sequencing was performed on CD4+ T cells from peripheral blood mononuclear cells, taken after pregnancy. Receptors were obtained from a female donor in good health, enrolled as a control in a pregnancy study.

The V call is TRBV7-9, the J call TRBJ2-5; tentatively, D is TRBD2 (6 bases). This CDR3 has 12 amino acids. V was pared by 5 bases and J by 9 bases, with 13 bases between. CDR1 is SEHNR, CDR2 FQNEAQ, per germline (reference sequence). The chain's CDR3 is CASSRGVEAQYF. CDR3 in DNA: TGTGCCAGCAGCCGCGGGGTCGAGGCCCAGTACTTC.

The V and J genes are TRBV10-3 and TRBJ2-5; D ambiguous. Per the germline V gene, CDR1 is ENHRY and CDR2 is SYGVKD. The V gene lost 0 bases and the J gene lost 4 bases, with 9 bases spanning the gap. The CDR3 covers 14 residues. The CDR3 DNA reads TGTGCCATCAGTGAGTCGAATCCAGGAGAGACCCAGTACTTC. The encoded protein is CAISESNPGETQYF.

The V and J genes are TRBV29-1 and TRBJ2-1; the D gene is possibly TRBD1 (6 bases). Trimming pared 7 bases from V and 5 bases from J, leaving 9 bases between. Germline assignment: CDR1 SQVTM and CDR2 ANQGSEA. The CDR3 spans 11 residues. The CDR3 DNA sequence: TGCAGCGCCAGGACAGACAATGAGCAGTTCTTC. It codes for CSARTDNEQFF.

This clone has just a few counts. The V and J genes are TRBV6-4 and TRBJ1-1; 7 nucleotides align to TRBD1. CDR3 length equals 13 residues. The germline CDR1 and CDR2 sequences are MRHNA and SNTAGT. Unmatched junction bases numbered 6, after V lost 6 bases and J lost 5 bases. CDR3 in amino acids: CASRKTGRTEAFF. Written as DNA, the CDR3 is TGTGCCAGCAGAAAGACAGGGCGGACTGAAGCTTTCTTT.

The rearrangement uses TRBV5-1 and TRBJ2-5; TRBD2 might be the D (5 bases). The V end lost 0 bases, the J end lost 2 bases, and 5 bases lay between the germline ends. Germline lookup yields CDR1 SGHRS and CDR2 YFSETQ. This CDR3 has 13 residues. The CDR3 loop is CASSLGLQETQYF. The CDR3 region has the DNA TGCGCCAGCAGCTTGGGACTACAAGAGACCCAGTACTTC.

This chain connects TRBV25-1 to TRBJ1-2; 7 nucleotides align to TRBD1. Germline trimming cut 4 bases from V and 3 bases from J; bases unmatched to any gene: 5. Germline CDR1 is MGHDK and CDR2 is SYGVNS. The CDR3 has 14 residues. CDR3 region: CASSGTGAHYGYTF. The DNA for the CDR3 is TGTGCCAGCAGTGGCACAGGGGCCCACTATGGCTACACCTTC.

The chain recombines TRBV7-2 with TRBJ2-7; 7 bases map to TRBD1. J gave up 4 bases and V 8 bases, and 2 bases lay outside the gene matches. This CDR3 is 11 amino acids long. The germline gives CDR1 SGHTA, CDR2 FQGNSA. CDR3 sequence (DNA): TGTGCCAGCGGGGACAGTTACGAGCAGTACTTC. Translating gives CASGDSYEQYF.

This rearrangement joins TRBV25-1 to TRBJ2-1; 11 bases are shared with TRBD2. V lost 6 bases and J lost 2; bases outside the gene matches: 3. Germline assignment: CDR1 MGHDK and CDR2 SYGVNS. The CDR3 sequence is 15 residues long. The CDR3 sequence is CASSLAGGPYNEQFF. The CDR3 region has the DNA TGTGCCAGCAGCTTAGCGGGGGGGCCCTACAATGAGCAGTTCTTC.

In regard to this clone: Germline is not matched at one junction end, which may reflect a read error. The gene calls are TRBV5-6 and TRBJ1-2, with D tentatively TRBD1 (5 bases). Per germline, CDR1 SGHDT and CDR2 YYEEEE. This CDR3 is 14 amino acids long. This CDR3 is CASSLESFAGRGHF. The CDR3 DNA reads as TGTGCCAGCAGCTTGGAATCTTTCGCGGGACGCGGGCACTTC.

The chain joins TRBV7-9 to TRBJ2-1, with D possibly matching TRBD2 (5 bases). The V gene lost 7 bases and the J gene lost 8 bases, with 18 bases spanning the gap. This CDR3 region has 14 residues. CDR1 is SEHNR, CDR2 FQNEAQ, per germline (reference sequence). CDR3 nucleotides: TGTGCCAGCACGGCATCGGTAGCGACCCATGAGCAGTTCTTC. Protein product: CASTASVATHEQFF.

CDR3 nucleotide sequence: TGTGCCAGCACTACTCCGGGACATTTTAATTCACCCCTCCACTTT. Protein sequence: CASTTPGHFNSPLHF. The rearrangement uses TRBV6-5 and TRBJ1-6, with a tentative D call TRBD1 (6 bases). Germline CDR1 is MNHEY and CDR2 is SVGAGI. CDR3 length: 15 amino acids. Between the trimmed V and J ends, which lost 7 bases and 6 bases, there was a span of 16 bases.

J is TRBJ1-5 and V is TRBV7-2, with 8 positions matching TRBD1. With V trimmed by 4 bases and J by 4 bases, 6 bases remained unmatched. The length of the CDR3 is 15 residues. Germline values: CDR1 SGHTA, CDR2 FQGNSA. This CDR3 is CASSWATGGNQPQHF. The CDR3 DNA reads TGTGCCAGCAGCTGGGCAACAGGGGGGAATCAGCCCCAGCATTTT.

This clone is a singleton in its sample. V is TRBV4-3 and J is TRBJ1-5; D may be TRBD1 (6 bases). From germline, CDR1 is LGHNA and CDR2 YSLEER. CDR3 size: 15 residues. Trimming took off 1 base at V and 9 bases at J, with 16 bases between the two ends. Here the CDR3 reads CASSQGGQGQGPQHF. In DNA, the CDR3 is TGCGCCAGCAGCCAAGGGGGGCAGGGGCAGGGGCCCCAGCATTTT.

J is TRBJ1-1 and V is TRBV6-6, with 9 positions matching TRBD1. The V and J ends lost 5 bases and 7 bases, in that order; junction bases with no gene match: 5. Germline CDR1 and CDR2: MNHNY and SVGAGI (reference sequence). The CDR3 totals 13 residues. CDR3 DNA sequence: TGTGCCAGCAGTACCTCGGGACAGGGTGAAGCTTTCTTT. Encoded protein: CASSTSGQGEAFF.

The chain employs TRBV5-6 and TRBJ1-1; TRBD1 might be the D (5 bases). V lost 0 bases and J 9 bases, leaving 12 bases between the germline ends. Per the germline V gene, CDR1 is SGHDT and CDR2 is YYEEEE. This CDR3 is built from 13 residues. CDR3 sequence reads: CASSLVGAPQAFF. The CDR3 DNA reads TGTGCCAGCAGCTTGGTAGGGGCGCCACAAGCTTTCTTT.

This rearrangement joins TRBV5-5 to TRBJ1-2; maybe TRBD1 (5 bases). V was trimmed by 2 bases and J by 4 bases, leaving 12 bases between them. Looked up from germline, CDR1 is SGHKS and CDR2 is YYEKEE (reference sequence). CDR3 length: 14 residues. As DNA, the CDR3 is TGTGCCAGCAGCTTAACCCAGGGAATCTATGGCTACACCTTC. This encodes CASSLTQGIYGYTF. Full variable domain (missing parts from reference TRBV5-5 and TRBJ1-2): DAGVTQSPTHLIKTRGQQVTLRCSPISGHKSVSWYQQVLGQGPQFIFQYYEKEERGRGNFPDRFSARQFPNYSSELNVNALLLGDSALYLCASSLTQGIYGYTFGSGTRLTVV.

About this clone: The sample contains more than one DNA sequence encoding this CDR3. This sequence joins TRBV5-8 and TRBJ1-1, with TRBD1 as a possible D gene (6 bases). Germline lookup yields CDR1 SGHTS and CDR2 YDEGEE. This CDR3 spans 13 amino acids. Between the trimmed V and J ends, which lost 5 bases and 1 base, there was a span of 9 bases. CDR3: CASSLQGNTEAFF. For the CDR3, the DNA is TGTGCCAGCAGTTTACAGGGGAACACTGAAGCTTTCTTT.

This rearrangement joins TRBV6-5 to TRBJ1-1; 8 positions agree with TRBD1. V lost 2 bases to trimming and J lost 11 bases; unmatched junction nucleotides: 13. The CDR3 is 15 residues long. Per the germline V gene, CDR1 is MNHEY and CDR2 is SVGAGI. The CDR3 loop reads CASSYVRGRPLGAFF. The DNA of the CDR3 is TGTGCCAGCAGTTACGTCAGGGGGCGCCCCCTTGGGGCTTTCTTT.

This chain joins TRBV28 and TRBJ2-1; 8 bases are a match to TRBD2. Germline V gives CDR1 MDHEN, CDR2 SYDVKM. V shed 2 bases, J shed 5 bases, and the junction held 5 bases outside the gene matches. CDR3 length equals 15 residues. For the CDR3, the DNA is TGTGCCAGCAGTTTAACGGGGGGGCGAGACAATGAGCAGTTCTTC. The encoded protein is CASSLTGGRDNEQFF.

V gene TRBV5-6 combines with J gene TRBJ2-1; possibly TRBD2 for D (5 bases). Germline CDR1 and CDR2: SGHDT and YYEEEE. The length of the CDR3 is 12 residues. The V end lost 0 bases, the J end lost 9 bases, and 7 bases lay between the germline ends. CDR3 nucleotides: TGTGCCAGCAGCTTGGGAGGGATTGAGCAGTTCTTC. This translates into CASSLGGIEQFF.